The source of this TCR beta chain is a study of T cell repertoires in cytomegalovirus infection. Across the study: Public TCR beta signature analysis indicated the presence of both CMV infection and matching HLA type.

General study findings and limits: Ex vivo, HLA-C-restricted CMV-specific TCR beta clonotypes prevailed over the rest of the response.

Via MiXCR, TCRdb re-called the reads, giving one row per CDR3 protein. The sample contains approximately 630,000 distinct CDR3 sequences, more than 20% of which appear only once. This clonotype was counted a few times. Its specificity is not known. A read error may be the cause here, since a much bigger clone is one base away. Germline V gene sequence: CDR1 MNHEY, CDR2 SMNVEV (reference sequence). V lost 5 bases and J lost 3; bases outside the gene matches: 0. This CDR3 comprises 13 residues. Sequenced sample: CD8+ T cells from PBMCs. This TCR was sampled from a human donor in good health (CMV status not recorded). Some clones in this sample may be carry-over from other donors' samples. This chain joins TRBV27 and TRBJ2-5; 10 bases fit TRBD1. CDR3 residues: CASSGTGEETQYF. Here the CDR3 DNA reads TGTGCCAGCAGTGGGACAGGGGAAGAGACCCAGTACTTC.